A single sample gave rise to the 9 T cell receptor beta chains below, sequenced in a study of T cell responses to AZD1222 COVID-19 vaccine. The assay was immunoSEQ multiplex PCR, and TCRdb's table has in-frame clones only and misses some. The table lists 210,000 or so clones, 94% of them singletons, with over 1.5% in the top ten. Sequencing was performed on peripheral blood, taken 28 days after the second dose of the MenACWY control vaccine. The receptor source for this set is an adult who received the MenACWY meningococcal vaccine as a control.

The chain employs TRBV27 and TRBJ1-4, with D perhaps matching TRBD1 (6 bases). The germline V gene has CDR1 MNHEY and CDR2 SMNVEV (reference sequence). Trimming cost V 6 bases and J 7 bases, with 33 bases left between them. The CDR3 length is 20 residues. This CDR3 reads CASSPRGAQNQGRISEKLFF. CDR3 DNA sequence: TGTGCCAGCAGCCCTAGGGGAGCACAGAATCAGGGGCGAATTAGTGAAAAACTGTTTTTT.

The rearrangement uses TRBV10-2 and TRBJ1-1; D is unresolved. The V gene lost 2 bases and the J gene lost 6 bases, with 10 bases spanning the gap. Per the germline V gene, CDR1 is WSHSY and CDR2 is SAAADI. The CDR3 extends over 13 amino acids. The CDR3 coding sequence is TGCGCCAGCAGTGAGAGGCAGATGGCTGAAGCTTTCTTT. This encodes CASSERQMAEAFF.

This chain connects TRBV6-6 to TRBJ1-5, with 7 bases fitting TRBD1. The CDR3 spans 15 residues. Looked up from germline, CDR1 is MNHNY and CDR2 is SVGAGI (reference sequence). Trimming at V came to 2 bases and at J to 5 bases, leaving 6 bases not matched to a gene. The CDR3 protein is CASSYQGQRDQPQHF. Written as DNA, the CDR3 is TGTGCCAGCAGTTACCAGGGACAGCGAGATCAGCCCCAGCATTTT.

The genes are TRBV5-4 and TRBJ1-2; TRBD1 matches at 8 bases. After removal of 4 bases from V and 2 bases from J, the junction contained 1 base not matched to a gene. Germline loops: CDR1 SGHNT, CDR2 YYREEE (reference sequence). This CDR3 region has 13 residues. The CDR3 region is CASSRTGNYGYTF. CDR3 bases: TGTGCCAGCAGCCGGACAGGGAACTATGGCTACACCTTC.

This clone was seen a single time. The J gene is TRBJ2-5, the V gene TRBV6-2 or TRBV6-3; no clear D. CDR3 length equals 15 residues. Germline V gives CDR1 MNHEY, CDR2 SVGEGT. V lost 3 bases, J lost 4 bases, and 15 bases lay in between. The CDR3, as DNA: TGTGCCAGCAGTTATGGGCAGGTAGATGGAGAGACCCAGTACTTC. This encodes CASSYGQVDGETQYF.

CDR3 nucleotides: TGTGCCAGCAGCGCCCGGACTAGCGGGAGGGCGCGGGAGACCCAGTACTTC. Encoded protein: CASSARTSGRARETQYF. The chain links TRBV13 to TRBJ2-5, with 15 positions matching TRBD2. J was trimmed by 5 bases and V by 5 bases; bases with no gene match: 9. In germline, CDR1 is PRHDT, CDR2 FYEKMQ (reference sequence). The CDR3 loop spans 17 amino acids.

The chain combines TRBV19 with TRBJ2-7; maybe TRBD2 (6 bases). This CDR3 spans 13 amino acids. The germline V gene encodes CDR1 LNHDA and CDR2 SQIVND (reference sequence). The V and J ends lost 4 bases and 5 bases respectively, with 12 bases between them. The CDR3 nucleotides read TGTGCCAGTAGTACGGGACTCGAGGACGAGCAGTACTTC. Translated: CASSTGLEDEQYF.

The CDR3 nucleotides are TGTGCCAGCAGTTTCCCTTCTGTGGGGGCCGGTGAAGCTTTCTTT. As protein: CASSFPSVGAGEAFF. The V call is TRBV28, the J call TRBJ1-1, with TRBD1 as a possible D gene (6 bases). Trimming left V 3 bases short and J 7 bases short, with 18 bases between. CDR3 length equals 15 residues. Germline V gene sequence: CDR1 MDHEN, CDR2 SYDVKM.

The V and J genes are TRBV30 and TRBJ1-6; 8 bases match TRBD1. The germline CDR1 and CDR2 sequences are GTSNPN and SVGIG (reference sequence). The CDR3 runs 14 residues. V shed 0 bases, J shed 8 bases, and the junction held 3 bases outside the gene matches. CDR3 DNA sequence: TGTGCCTGGAGTGTAGGACAGGGAGATTCACCCCTCCACTTT. Its translation is CAWSVGQGDSPLHF. Looking up the rest from reference TRBV30 and TRBJ1-6 gives the full variable domain: SQTIHQWPATLVQPVGSPLSLECTVEGTSNPNLYWYRQAAGRGLQLLFYSVGIGQISSEVPQNLSASRPQDRQFILSSKKLLLSDSGFYLCAWSVGQGDSPLHFGNGTRLTVT.